This entry features one T cell receptor (beta chain) sequence. The antigen is undetermined. The data were obtained in a study of OX40 agonist ivuxolimab in advanced cancers. Anyone with autoimmune disease history or systemic immunosuppression was excluded. Study findings and constraints: More expanded clones were found, on average, in CD8+ than in CD4+ T cells. Antigens targeted by the expanded peripheral T cells were not determined. At 0.1 to 3.0 mg/kg and by week 6, clonal expansion occurred in CD4+ and CD8+ blood T cells.

TCRdb's copy holds only in-frame clones and misses some; the assay was immunoSEQ multiplex PCR. The sample has 18,000 or so clones, around 70% seen once. The clonotype was recovered from an adult with an advanced solid tumor such as melanoma, head and neck, liver or kidney cancer. The specimen was CD4+ or CD8+ T cells sorted from blood, collected in a trial of the OX40 agonist ivuxolimab.

Here the CDR3 DNA reads TGTGCCAGCAGCAACCCGGGACAGGGACAAGAGACCCAGTACTTC. Its translation: CASSNPGQGQETQYF. The chain couples TRBV21-1 to TRBJ2-5; TRBD1 is taken as the D call from the table, unchecked against the DNA. TRBV21-1 is flagged as a pseudogene. The CDR3 loop spans 15 amino acids.